Following are 2 T cell receptor beta chains from one sample sequenced in a study of monozygotic twins with inflammatory bowel disease. TCRdb reprocessed the 5' RACE reads, keeping one entry per CDR3 protein, no DNA. The listing contains 300,000 to 450,000 distinct CDR3 sequences. Sequencing was carried out using blood. The receptors originated from a human donor with ulcerative colitis or Crohn's disease, or a healthy co-twin of an affected twin (not recorded which).

This chain joins TRBV7-6 and TRBJ2-5; with no DNA, the TCRdb D assignment of TRBD2 cannot be verified. The CDR3 is 16 amino acids. Germline lookup yields CDR1 SGHVS and CDR2 FNYEAQ. The CDR3 spells CASSLEAGLASETQYF.

This sequence joins TRBV12-3 or TRBV12-4 and TRBJ2-7; no DNA is available, so the TRBD1 call from TCRdb remains unchecked. The CDR3 has 14 residues. CDR3 sequence: CASSPRIGGYEQYF.